This T cell receptor (beta chain) was sequenced in a study of T cells in Graves' hyperthyroidism and ophthalmopathy. General study points: Most clonotypes expanded in thyroid above 0.001 were likewise present in blood.

This clonotype has at least ten counts. Its antigen is currently unknown. Amplification yielded TCR beta CDR3 regions, with RNA transcripts as the source. A first-round RT-PCR of the TCR CDR3 used the HTBI primer set. MiXCR was run by TCRdb on the multiplex PCR reads, yielding one entry per CDR3 protein. The sample includes about 350,000 distinct CDR3 sequences, around a sixth of them seen just once. Germline V gene sequence: CDR1 DFQATT, CDR2 SNEGSKA (reference sequence). Trimming removed 2 bases from V and 2 bases from J; junction bases left unmatched: 7. CDR3 length: 16 amino acids. On the basis of clinical symptoms, serum thyroxine and TRAb, thyroid ultrasound and orbital computed tomography, diagnoses were made.

Sequenced: blood. The chain combines TRBV20-1 with TRBJ1-1; the match to TRBD1 covers 11 bases. The TCR sequence derives from a woman in her forties with Graves' ophthalmopathy. CDR3 region: CSARRGDRGANTEAFF. CDR3 nucleotides: TGCAGTGCTAGAAGGGGGGACAGGGGGGCTAACACTGAAGCTTTCTTT.